The rows below give T cell receptor beta chains drawn from one sample of a study of shared clonotypes between healthy human individuals. Libraries were prepared by immunoSEQ multiplex PCR; TCRdb keeps only in-frame clonotypes and omits some of them. The sample includes 2 million to 2.5 million clones, about 92% of them seen just once. Material: naive CD8+ T cells from PBMCs. These receptors were collected from a man between 18 and 35 years old in good health. Some clones in this sample may be carry-over from other donors' samples. The CDR3 runs from the conserved cysteine through the conserved F or W. D genes are given only for firm matches. Clone size is given for some rows only: seen once, a few or many times, or a class if the clone is expanded.

J gene,clone size,D gene,V gene,CDR3 DNA,CDR3 protein
TRBJ2-5,NA,TRBD2,TRBV10-2,TGCGCCAGCCTAGCGGGGGGTCAAGAGACCCAGTACTTC,CASLAGGQETQYF
TRBJ1-2,once,NA,TRBV15,TGTGCCACCAGCAGAGATGGTAGGGCCGACCCCAACTATGGCTACACCTTC,CATSRDGRADPNYGYTF
TRBJ2-7,NA,TRBD1,TRBV11-1,TGTGCCAGCAGCCTTGGACAGGGGGGTTACGAGCAGTACTTC,CASSLGQGGYEQYF
TRBJ2-7,NA,NA,TRBV28,TGTGCCAGCAGCCCCTCGGTCTACGAGCAGTACTTC,CASSPSVYEQYF
TRBJ2-1,NA,TRBD2,TRBV27,TGTGCCAGCAGCTCCGGCGGGGGTCCCAACTCCTACAATGAGCAGTTCTTC,CASSSGGGPNSYNEQFF
TRBJ2-7,NA,NA,TRBV7-3,TGTGCCAGCAGTTTTATGCCCGGGGCGGCCTACGAGCAGTACTTC,CASSFMPGAAYEQYF
TRBJ2-7,once,NA,TRBV5-4,TGTGCCAGCAGCTCCCCTCCTCCCTACGAGCAGTACTTC,CASSSPPPYEQYF
TRBJ1-4,NA,NA,TRBV19,TGTGCCAGTAGTCAAGAGGAAAAACTGTTTTTT,CASSQEEKLFF
TRBJ2-3,NA,NA,TRBV7-6,TGTGCCAGCAGCCTATCTCAGGGAGAACACACAGATACGCAGTATTTT,CASSLSQGEHTDTQYF
TRBJ2-7,NA,NA,TRBV19,TGTGCCAGTAGTATCCGGGGCATGGGCCCGGCCTACGAGCAGTACTTC,CASSIRGMGPAYEQYF
TRBJ2-1,NA,NA,TRBV28,TGTGCCAGCAGTTTACTCGGGACCTACAATGAGCAGTTCTTC,CASSLLGTYNEQFF
TRBJ2-5,NA,NA,TRBV9,TGTGCCAGCGGCCCGGGGGCTAGCGGCTCCAGTAGGGAGACCCAGTACTTC,CASGPGASGSSRETQYF
TRBJ1-5,NA,TRBD1,TRBV6-5,TGTGCCAGCAGACCGACAGGGTATAGCAATCAGCCCCAGCATTTT,CASRPTGYSNQPQHF
TRBJ2-3,NA,NA,TRBV13,TGTGCCAGCAGCTCTTCGGGACTCAATACGCAGTATTTT,CASSSSGLNTQYF
TRBJ2-2,NA,NA,TRBV4-2,TGTGCCAGCAGCCAAGTAGAGGGCGGGGAGCTGTTTTTT,CASSQVEGGELFF
TRBJ2-1,NA,TRBD2,TRBV7-2,TGTGCCAGCAGCGGTCGACTAGCGGGCCTATACAATGAGCAGTTCTTC,CASSGRLAGLYNEQFF
TRBJ2-2,NA,TRBD1,TRBV10-1,TGCGCCAGCAGCGACGGAAGGGGGCGAGGGGAGCTGTTTTTT,CASSDGRGRGELFF
TRBJ2-4,NA,TRBD2,TRBV10-1,TGCGCCAGCATAAGGAGAGATGATGGGACTAGCGGCCTCCTAGCCAAAAACATTCAGTACTTC,CASIRRDDGTSGLLAKNIQYF
TRBJ1-1,once,NA,TRBV7-9,TGTGCCAGCAGCTTAGCGCCGGGAGGCGGCACTGAAGCTTTCTTT,CASSLAPGGGTEAFF
TRBJ2-7,NA,TRBD1,TRBV5-1,TGCGCCAGCAGCTTGGATGGGACAGGCATTTCCTACGAGCAGTACTTC,CASSLDGTGISYEQYF
TRBJ2-7,NA,NA,TRBV6-1,TGTGCCAGCAGTGAAGCACAGGGCCCAACACCGTACTTC,CASSEAQGPTPYF
TRBJ2-4,NA,TRBD1,TRBV28,TGTGCCAGCAGCCGTGACAGGGGGCCAGCCAAAAACATTCAGTACTTC,CASSRDRGPAKNIQYF
TRBJ2-2,NA,TRBD2,TRBV11-3,TGTGCCAGCAGCTTACTAGCGGCCGGGGAGCTGTTTTTT,CASSLLAAGELFF
TRBJ2-1,once,TRBD2,TRBV27,TGTGCCAGCAGTGCCAGAGCGGGGTACTCCTACAATGAGCAGTTCTTC,CASSARAGYSYNEQFF
TRBJ2-2,NA,NA,TRBV30,TGTGCCTGGAGTGTGGTACAGGTTTTTTTCACCGGGGAGCTGTTTTTT,CAWSVVQVFFTGELFF
TRBJ2-1,NA,NA,TRBV27,TGTGCCAGCAGTTCCATTCTTGAGCAGTTCTTC,CASSSILEQFF
TRBJ1-2,NA,NA,TRBV7-8,TGTGCCAGCAGCTCCGACCTCAACCAGCACTATGGCTACACCTTC,CASSSDLNQHYGYTF
TRBJ2-7,NA,NA,TRBV27,TGTGCCAGCAGTCCACACTCCTACGAGCAGTACTTC,CASSPHSYEQYF
TRBJ1-1,NA,NA,TRBV28,TGTGCCAGCAGTTCTGGGATGAACACTGAAGCTTTCTTT,CASSSGMNTEAFF
TRBJ2-4,NA,NA,TRBV2,TGTGCCAGCAGTGAAAGTCTTCTAGCCAAAAACATTCAGTACTTC,CASSESLLAKNIQYF
TRBJ2-7,NA,NA,TRBV19,TGTGCCAGTACTAAAACTGGGACCCAAACCCACGAGCAGTACTTC,CASTKTGTQTHEQYF
TRBJ1-3,NA,TRBD1,TRBV28,TGTGCCAGCAGTTCCCGACAGGGAGGGTCTAGAGGAAACACCATATATTTT,CASSSRQGGSRGNTIYF
TRBJ1-5,NA,TRBD1,TRBV19,TGTGCCAGTAGTACCCGGACAGGGAGCAATCAGCCCCAGCATTTT,CASSTRTGSNQPQHF
TRBJ2-1,NA,TRBD2,TRBV9,TGTGCCAGCAGCGTAGAGGGAGTGGGCGGGAGGATTGAGCAGTTCTTC,CASSVEGVGGRIEQFF
TRBJ1-2,NA,NA,TRBV29-1,TGCAGCGTTGAAGAGTTCCCGGGTAGGCAGATGTTTGATGGCTACACCTTC,CSVEEFPGRQMFDGYTF
TRBJ1-1,NA,NA,TRBV25-1,TGTGCCAGCAGTGACAGGGGTCTCACTGAAGCTTTCTTT,CASSDRGLTEAFF
TRBJ1-3,NA,NA,TRBV15,TGTGCCACCAGCAGAGGAGAAGGAAACACCATATATTTT,CATSRGEGNTIYF
TRBJ2-3,NA,TRBD2,TRBV27,TGTGCCAGCAGTTTATCGACACTAGCGGGAGGGGCAGATACGCAGTATTTT,CASSLSTLAGGADTQYF
TRBJ1-1,NA,NA,TRBV19,TGTGCCAGTAGTCCCGGGGGGGTTGTCGGCACTGAAGCTTTCTTT,CASSPGGVVGTEAFF
TRBJ2-5,NA,NA,TRBV30,TGTGCCTGGAGTGTAGGGTTCGGGTTAGGGGGAGAGACCCAGTACTTC,CAWSVGFGLGGETQYF
TRBJ1-2,NA,TRBD1,TRBV7-9,TGTGCCAGCAGCTTAACAACAGGGGATGACTATGGCTACACCTTC,CASSLTTGDDYGYTF
TRBJ1-4,NA,NA,TRBV21-1,TGTGCCAGCAGCAAAGCCAAGGTTAATGATGAAAAACTGTTTTTT,CASSKAKVNDEKLFF
TRBJ2-7,NA,NA,TRBV9,TGTGCCAGTTCAACAGGGAGAGGGGCCTACGAGCAGTACTTC,CASSTGRGAYEQYF
TRBJ1-2,NA,NA,TRBV27,TGTGCCACCGCCCCTCATTCCGTCGATGGCTACACCTTC,CATAPHSVDGYTF
TRBJ2-1,NA,NA,TRBV14,TGTGCCAGCAGCCCGAGGGGATACAATGAGCAGTTCTTC,CASSPRGYNEQFF
TRBJ1-3,NA,NA,TRBV9,TGTGCCAGCAGCGTAGACGTCCAGGGCGCCCGCTCTGGAAACACCATATATTTT,CASSVDVQGARSGNTIYF
TRBJ2-3,NA,NA,TRBV28,TGTGCCAGCAGTTTAAGATGGGTAGTTCCGCGGGAAACCCATACGCAGTATTTT,CASSLRWVVPRETHTQYF
TRBJ1-1,NA,TRBD1,TRBV19,TGTGCCAGTAGTATCCCGGGACAGGCCAACACTGAAGCTTTCTTT,CASSIPGQANTEAFF
TRBJ1-5,few,NA,TRBV4-1,TGCGCCAGCAGCCAGGTAACGGGGCTTTTCAATCAGCCCCAGCATTTT,CASSQVTGLFNQPQHF
TRBJ2-2,NA,TRBD1,TRBV19,TGTGCCAGTAGTCAACGGGACAGGAGTGTCCCCGGGGAGCTGTTTTTT,CASSQRDRSVPGELFF
TRBJ2-3,NA,TRBD1,TRBV10-3,TGTGCCATCAGTGAAAAGGACAGGGGCGGCACAGATACGCAGTATTTT,CAISEKDRGGTDTQYF
TRBJ2-1,NA,TRBD1,TRBV6-6,TGTGCCAGCAGTTCCTTCAGGGGGCCCTACAATGAGCAGTTCTTC,CASSSFRGPYNEQFF
TRBJ1-2,NA,NA,TRBV4-3,TGCGCCAGCAGCCAAGGTACAGCTCCCAACTATGGCTACACCTTC,CASSQGTAPNYGYTF
TRBJ1-5,NA,NA,TRBV18,TGTGCCAGCTCACCAACCCGGGACGGGAATCAGCCCCAGCATTTT,CASSPTRDGNQPQHF
TRBJ2-3,NA,TRBD2,TRBV7-9,TGTGCCAGCAGCTTAGCCCTAGCGGGTCTAAGCACAGATACGCAGTATTTT,CASSLALAGLSTDTQYF
TRBJ1-5,once,NA,TRBV27,TGTGCCAGCAGTTTGGAGGCAAATCAGCCCCAGCATTTT,CASSLEANQPQHF
TRBJ1-2,NA,NA,TRBV21-1,TGTGCCAGCAGCCTCCCCCACTATGGCTACACCTTC,CASSLPHYGYTF
TRBJ2-1,NA,TRBD2,TRBV4-2,TGTGCCAGCAGCCAAGAAATCCCTAGCGGGATCCACAATGAGCAGTTCTTC,CASSQEIPSGIHNEQFF
TRBJ2-1,once,NA,TRBV28,TGTGCCAGCAGGTACGGACATTTCAATGAGCAGTTCTTC,CASRYGHFNEQFF